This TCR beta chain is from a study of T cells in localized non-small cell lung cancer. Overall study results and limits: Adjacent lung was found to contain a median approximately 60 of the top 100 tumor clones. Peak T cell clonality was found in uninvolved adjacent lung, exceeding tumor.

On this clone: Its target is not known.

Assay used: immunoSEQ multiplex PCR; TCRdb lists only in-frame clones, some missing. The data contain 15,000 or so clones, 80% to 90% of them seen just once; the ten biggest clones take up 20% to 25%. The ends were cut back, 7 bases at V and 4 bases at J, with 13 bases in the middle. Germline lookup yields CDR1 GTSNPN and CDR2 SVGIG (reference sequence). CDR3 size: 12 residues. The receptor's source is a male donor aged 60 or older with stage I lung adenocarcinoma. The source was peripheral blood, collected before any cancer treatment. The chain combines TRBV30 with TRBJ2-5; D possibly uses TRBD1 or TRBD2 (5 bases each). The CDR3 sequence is CASEGQGETQYF. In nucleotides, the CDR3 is TGTGCCTCAGAGGGGCAGGGAGAGACCCAGTACTTC.